What follows are 2 T cell receptor beta chains derived from one specimen sequenced in a study of blood T cell repertoires in COVID-19 (dated by TCRdb to about 2020). The library relied on the immunoSEQ multiplex PCR assay. TCRdb obtained this table from immuneACCESS and retained in-frame rearrangements with V and J assigned. These tables miss some clones; where compared with another copy, unresolved V genes account for less than half of the shortfall, and the remainder is unexplained. In all, the sample holds around 370,000 clones, and 87% of those were seen once. 6% to 7% of the sample lies in the top ten. The specimen sequenced was peripheral blood. Source of these receptors: a woman aged 45-65 years with COVID-19, enrolled during active disease.

V and J are TRBV6-5 and TRBJ1-2; D call uncertain. The V end lost 5 bases, the J end lost 2 bases, and 9 bases lay between the germline ends. The CDR3 is made up of 13 amino acids. CDR1 and CDR2 from the germline V gene are MNHEY and SVGAGI. CDR3 bases: TGTGCCAGCAGTACCACAGAGAACTATGGCTACACCTTC. It yields the protein CASSTTENYGYTF.

V usage is TRBV5-1 and J usage is TRBJ1-3; D gene uncertain. Germline CDR1 and CDR2: SGHRS and YFSETQ. Trimming shortened V by 0 bases and J by 3 bases, and 13 bases separated the two germline ends. This CDR3 has 16 amino acids. The CDR3 reads CASSLVTGIIGNTIYF. The CDR3 DNA reads TGCGCCAGCAGCTTGGTCACGGGAATAATTGGAAACACCATATATTTT.